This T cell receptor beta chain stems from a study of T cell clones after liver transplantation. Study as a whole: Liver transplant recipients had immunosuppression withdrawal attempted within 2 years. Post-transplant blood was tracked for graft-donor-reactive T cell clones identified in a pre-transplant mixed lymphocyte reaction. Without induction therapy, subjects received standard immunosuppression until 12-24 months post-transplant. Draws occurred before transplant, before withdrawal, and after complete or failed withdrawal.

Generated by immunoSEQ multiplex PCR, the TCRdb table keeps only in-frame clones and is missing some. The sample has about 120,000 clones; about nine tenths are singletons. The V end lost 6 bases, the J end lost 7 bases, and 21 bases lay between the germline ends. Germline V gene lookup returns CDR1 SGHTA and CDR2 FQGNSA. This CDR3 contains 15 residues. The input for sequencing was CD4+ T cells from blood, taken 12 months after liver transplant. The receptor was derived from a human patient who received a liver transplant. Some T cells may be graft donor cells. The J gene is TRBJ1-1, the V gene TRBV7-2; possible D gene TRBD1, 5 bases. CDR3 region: CASSQTGRVRGEAFF. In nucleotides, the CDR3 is TGTGCCAGCAGTCAGACCGGGAGGGTTAGGGGTGAAGCTTTCTTT.